The rows below give T cell receptor beta chains drawn from one sample of a study of cytomegalovirus exposure and HLA in healthy donors. Some clones are missing from TCRdb's copy, which holds only in-frame ones; the method was immunoSEQ multiplex PCR. Altogether about 140,000 clones are present, about 80% being singletons, with the ten largest covering 1% to 1.5%. Sequencing was done on a sample of PBMCs. These receptors were obtained from a male donor in good health and CMV-seropositive. Each CDR3 is given with its conserved first and last residue. A D gene is named only where the DNA matches it firmly. The size entry is marked missing in some rows and otherwise reads once, few, many or a size class.

v_gene,d_gene,abundance,j_gene,CDR3nt,CDR3aa
TRBV28,TRBD2,few,TRBJ2-1,TGTGCCAGCAGTTACCCTCGGGTAGCGGGAGCCTACAATGAGCAGTTCTTC,CASSYPRVAGAYNEQFF
TRBV5-8,TRBD1,-,TRBJ1-5,TGTGCCAGCAGCCCTGGGACAGCTTATAGCAATCAGCCCCAGCATTTT,CASSPGTAYSNQPQHF
TRBV27,TRBD1,-,TRBJ2-1,TGTGCCAGCAGTCCGAGTGGACAGGGGCCCTATAATGAGCAGTTCTTC,CASSPSGQGPYNEQFF
TRBV5-4,TRBD1,-,TRBJ2-6,TGTGCCAGCAGCCCTACTGACAGGGAAGGGGCCAACGTCCTGACTTTC,CASSPTDREGANVLTF
TRBV7-9,-,-,TRBJ2-5,TGTGCCAGCAGCTTAGGGGGGAAACAGGGTTACGATGAGACCCAGTACTTC,CASSLGGKQGYDETQYF
TRBV5-1,TRBD2,-,TRBJ2-2,TGCGCCAGCAGCCCCGGACTAGCGGGGAACACCGGGGAGCTGTTTTTT,CASSPGLAGNTGELFF
TRBV19,-,few,TRBJ1-3,TGTGCCACCAGGGCAGGGGACATGGCCAGGGCGAATGTATATTTT,CATRAGDMARANVYF
TRBV10-3,TRBD1,-,TRBJ2-7,TGTGCCATCAGTGGGGGAGGACAGGGCGGATACGAGCAGTACTTC,CAISGGGQGGYEQYF
TRBV29-1,TRBD1,-,TRBJ2-7,TGCAGCGGTGGGACAGGCTCTTACGAGCAGTACTTC,CSGGTGSYEQYF
TRBV28,-,-,TRBJ2-5,TGTGCCAGCAGTTCCCGCGTTCAAGAGACCCAGTACTTC,CASSSRVQETQYF
TRBV29-1,-,once,TRBJ1-2,TGCAGCGTTGAAACAGGGACCAACTATGGCTACACCTTC,CSVETGTNYGYTF
TRBV10-3,TRBD1,-,TRBJ2-7,TGTGCCAGTACAGGGGAAGTTCCCTACGAGCAGTACTTC,CASTGEVPYEQYF
TRBV5-1,-,-,TRBJ2-7,TGCGCCAGCAGCCTCGGGGGTTACGAGCAGTACTTC,CASSLGGYEQYF
TRBV5-1,TRBD1,once,TRBJ2-1,TGCGCCAGTTCCCGGGACAGCTCCTACAATGAGCAGTTCTTC,CASSRDSSYNEQFF
TRBV9,TRBD2,-,TRBJ2-7,TGTGCCAGCAGCCTAGGGACTAGCGGCTACTACGAGCAGTACTTC,CASSLGTSGYYEQYF
TRBV15,TRBD2,-,TRBJ2-1,TGTGCCACCAGCCTCAAACGGGGCGGGACTAGCTACGAGTTCTTC,CATSLKRGGTSYEFF
TRBV27,-,-,TRBJ1-5,TGTGCCAGCAGTTTGTGGGGGGTTAGCAATCAGCCCCAGCATTTT,CASSLWGVSNQPQHF
TRBV5-1,TRBD2,-,TRBJ2-2,TGCGCCAGCAGCTTGAGGTCTAGCGGGACCTCGGGTGGGACCGGGGAGCTGTTTTTT,CASSLRSSGTSGGTGELFF
TRBV6-1,-,few,TRBJ2-7,TGTGCCAGCGGAAGAGGGATAGAGTACGAGCAGTACTTC,CASGRGIEYEQYF
TRBV28,TRBD1,-,TRBJ1-2,TGTGCCAGCAGTTGGGACAGGGGACCCTATGGCTACACCTTC,CASSWDRGPYGYTF
TRBV27,-,-,TRBJ1-5,TGTGCCAGCAGTTTATCAGACAACAATCAGCCCCAGCATTTT,CASSLSDNNQPQHF
TRBV5-1,-,few,TRBJ2-6,TGCGCCAGCACGCCCGGGACATTTTCTGGGGCCAACGTCCTGACTTTC,CASTPGTFSGANVLTF
TRBV11-2,TRBD1,-,TRBJ2-7,TGTGCCAGCAGCTTAGATGAGTGGGACAGGGGGTTTGTCGAGCAGTACTTC,CASSLDEWDRGFVEQYF
TRBV6-5,TRBD1,-,TRBJ2-7,TGTGCCAGCAGTATGTGGGACAGCACCTACGAGCAGTACTTC,CASSMWDSTYEQYF
TRBV5-6,-,-,TRBJ2-7,TGTGCCAGCAGCTCGGGGTCCAGCTACGAGCAGTACTTC,CASSSGSSYEQYF
TRBV7-2,-,-,TRBJ1-5,TGTGCCAGCAGCACAGACAGCCTGAATCAGCCCCAGCATTTT,CASSTDSLNQPQHF
TRBV7-2,-,-,TRBJ1-1,TGTGCCAGCAGCTCCAACAGAGGCGGGGCGGCTGAAGCTTTCTTT,CASSSNRGGAAEAFF
TRBV2,TRBD1,-,TRBJ2-7,TGTGCCAGCAGTGTTGGGGACAGGGCCTACGAGCAGTACTTC,CASSVGDRAYEQYF
TRBV7-9,-,-,TRBJ2-3,TGTGCCAGCAGCGCCCGGACAGCTCCTAGCACAGATACGCAGTATTTT,CASSARTAPSTDTQYF
TRBV7-9,TRBD2,-,TRBJ2-7,TGTGCCAGCCAGGGGACTAGCGGCTACGAGCAGTACTTC,CASQGTSGYEQYF
TRBV11-2,-,-,TRBJ2-2,TGTGCCAGCAGCTTAAGGCTAGGGGTTAACACCGGGGAGCTGTTTTTT,CASSLRLGVNTGELFF
TRBV6-1,-,-,TRBJ1-2,TGTGCCAGCTGGCAGAGGATGGACTATGGCTACACCTTC,CASWQRMDYGYTF
TRBV4-1,-,-,TRBJ1-1,TGCGCCAGCAGCCAAGGACCTTCAGTGGAGGGTAAGCTCTTT,CASSQGPSVEGKLF
TRBV6-5,-,-,TRBJ1-5,TGTGCCAGCAGAACCGAAAGGGGGCCCCAGCATTTT,CASRTERGPQHF
TRBV5-8,TRBD2,-,TRBJ2-1,TGTGCCAGCAGCTCTCCGGGACTAGCGGGGGGGCATGAGCAGTTCTTC,CASSSPGLAGGHEQFF
TRBV9,-,-,TRBJ1-1,TGTGCCAGCAGCGTAGTTGGGACATCCGAAGCTTTCTTT,CASSVVGTSEAFF
TRBV5-1,-,-,TRBJ2-1,TGCGCCAGCAGCTTCGGCGGGACTTCAAACAATGAGCAGTTCTTC,CASSFGGTSNNEQFF
TRBV13,TRBD1,-,TRBJ2-1,TGTGCCAGCAGACCTCCGGACAGGGGATTAAATGAGCAGTTCTTC,CASRPPDRGLNEQFF
TRBV5-4,TRBD1,once,TRBJ1-1,TGTGCCAGCAGCAGGGGGACAGGGGACACGAACACTGAAGCTTTCTTT,CASSRGTGDTNTEAFF
TRBV27,TRBD1,-,TRBJ1-2,TGTGCCAGCAGTTTAGGACAGGGAGTGCCCTGGGGCTACACCTTC,CASSLGQGVPWGYTF